Each of the 16 T cell receptor beta chains below was sequenced from the same sample in a study of human T cells and chemical hapten exposure. Researchers extracted total RNA from unfractionated whole blood. TCRdb reanalysed the 5' RACE reads using MiXCR and keeps one entry per CDR3 protein. In the table there are tens of thousands of distinct CDR3 sequences, more than 7% of which are singletons. The receptors originated from a male donor in good health.

Ten or more counts support this clonotype. This chain joins TRBV10-3 and TRBJ2-5; D gene ambiguous. This CDR3 is built from 15 residues. The germline V and J ends were trimmed by 0 bases and 0 bases, with 8 bases remaining between them. The germline CDR1 and CDR2 sequences are ENHRY and SYGVKD. In nucleotides, the CDR3 is TGTGCCATCAGTGAGTCGACCCTGTACCAAGAGACCCAGTACTTC. Its translation is CAISESTLYQETQYF.

V is TRBV6-5 and J is TRBJ2-6; 7 nucleotides agree with TRBD1. The trim removed 10 bases at V and 4 bases at J, leaving 13 bases unmatched. This CDR3 contains 16 residues. CDR1 and CDR2 (germline): MNHEY, SVGAGI. CDR3 nucleotides: TGTGCCACCTCCCGACAGGGATTGGGAGGGGCCAACGTCCTGACTTTC. The encoded protein is CATSRQGLGGANVLTF.

This clonotype was seen only a few times. The chain links TRBV6-5 to TRBJ2-5; 8 positions agree with TRBD1. Trimming took 7 bases from V and 6 from J; bases not matched to a gene: 10. There are 14 residues in the CDR3. The germline CDR1 and CDR2 sequences are MNHEY and SVGAGI. The CDR3 is CASTKTGQGKTQYF. The CDR3 DNA follows: TGTGCCAGCACCAAAACCGGACAGGGCAAGACCCAGTACTTC.

The J gene is TRBJ1-1, the V gene TRBV6-6; D is ambiguous. CDR1 is MNHNY and CDR2 is SVGAGI in the germline V gene (reference sequence). The CDR3 is made up of 12 amino acids. V was trimmed by 6 bases and J by 6 bases, leaving 11 bases between them. In nucleotides, the CDR3 is TGTGCCAGCAGATCGGAGGGCGCTGAAGCTTTCTTT. Amino acid sequence: CASRSEGAEAFF.

This clonotype was seen at least ten times. The rearrangement joins TRBV7-2 to TRBJ2-1, with 9 nucleotides matching TRBD2. The CDR3 spans 16 residues. Trimming removed 0 bases from V and 3 bases from J; junction bases left unmatched: 3. Per the germline V gene, CDR1 is SGHTA and CDR2 is FQGNSA. CDR3 nucleotides: TGTGCCAGCAGCTTAGCCAGCGGGAGGATCTACAATGAGCAGTTCTTC. It encodes CASSLASGRIYNEQFF.

This clonotype turned up a few times. CDR3 region: CSVRDRDSNGYTF. DNA of the CDR3: TGCAGCGTTCGCGACAGGGATAGCAATGGCTACACCTTC. The V call is TRBV29-1, the J call TRBJ1-2; TRBD1 matches 7 bases. Germline-derived CDR1 and CDR2 are SQVTM and ANQGSEA. V lost 5 bases to trimming and J lost 6 bases; unmatched junction nucleotides: 9. This CDR3 region has 13 residues.

This clonotype was detected many times. This rearrangement joins TRBV20-1 to TRBJ1-1; D ambiguous. The CDR3 has 12 amino acids. Deletions cut 2 bases from V and 6 bases from J, with 10 bases between. Germline values: CDR1 DFQATT, CDR2 SNEGSKA (reference sequence). CDR3 sequence (DNA): TGCAGTGCTAGACATACGGACGCTGAAGCTTTCTTT. Its translation: CSARHTDAEAFF.

This clonotype has a count of ten or more. V is TRBV10-3 and J is TRBJ2-3, with D unresolved. With 6 bases removed from V and 1 base from J, the gap between germline ends came to 11 bases. Germline CDR1 ENHRY, CDR2 SYGVKD. The CDR3 has 14 residues. CDR3 in amino acids: CAIRVSVGTDTQYF. The CDR3, as DNA: TGTGCCATCAGAGTATCGGTGGGCACAGATACGCAGTATTTT.

The chain uses TRBV20-1 and TRBJ1-5, with D perhaps matching TRBD1 (6 bases). Per germline, CDR1 DFQATT and CDR2 SNEGSKA (reference sequence). The CDR3 runs to 14 residues. Trimming removed 3 bases at V and 3 bases at J, with 12 bases between. As DNA, the CDR3 is TGCAGTGCTAGTGGGGGGCTGGTCAATCAGCCCCAGCATTTT. This encodes CSASGGLVNQPQHF.

This clonotype was counted many times. This chain joins TRBV7-9 and TRBJ2-1; 10 bases map to TRBD2. Trimming took 6 bases from V and 4 from J; bases not matched to a gene: 9. Per germline, CDR1 SEHNR and CDR2 FQNEAQ (reference sequence). The CDR3 loop spans 16 amino acids. CDR3 protein: CASRVGGTSAYNEQFF. The CDR3 DNA reads TGTGCCAGCAGGGTAGGCGGGACTAGCGCGTACAATGAGCAGTTCTTC.

V gene TRBV3-1 combines with J gene TRBJ1-2, with unresolved D. CDR3 length equals 15 residues. CDR1 is LGHDT and CDR2 is YNNKEL in the germline V gene (reference sequence). Trimming left V 6 bases short and J 6 bases short, with 20 bases between. The CDR3 spells CASRPPGRKEDGYTF. The CDR3 DNA reads TGTGCCAGCAGACCCCCGGGAAGAAAGGAGGATGGCTACACCTTC.

This clonotype was observed at least ten times. V is TRBV6-5 and J is TRBJ2-2; 9 positions match TRBD2. The junction had 5 bases not matched to a gene; V was cut back by 6 bases and J by 0 bases. The CDR3 runs 16 residues. Germline V gene sequence: CDR1 MNHEY, CDR2 SVGAGI. The CDR3 region is CASRSTSGANTGELFF. As DNA, the CDR3 is TGTGCCAGCAGGTCGACTAGCGGCGCGAACACCGGGGAGCTGTTTTTT.

This clonotype was recorded many times. The chain joins TRBV27 to TRBJ2-1; D is undetermined. CDR3 length equals 14 residues. V was trimmed by 6 bases and J by 0 bases, leaving 9 bases between them. Per the germline V gene, CDR1 is MNHEY and CDR2 is SMNVEV (reference sequence). CDR3 bases: TGTGCCAGCAGGGAGCTCAGCTCCTACAATGAGCAGTTCTTC. This codes for CASRELSSYNEQFF.

The rearrangement uses TRBV7-3 and TRBJ1-1; maybe TRBD1 (6 bases). Germline CDR1 reads SGHTA; CDR2 reads FQGTGA. Deletions cut 4 bases from V and 5 bases from J, with 11 bases between. The CDR3 is 13 amino acids. CDR3 bases: TGTGCCAGCAGCTCACAGGGCGAGACTGAAGCTTTCTTT. It codes for CASSSQGETEAFF.

At least ten counts were recorded for this clonotype. The genes are TRBV6-6 and TRBJ2-5; 8 bases fit TRBD2. The junction had 7 bases not matched to a gene; V was cut back by 6 bases and J by 4 bases. The length of the CDR3 is 14 residues. Germline V gene lookup returns CDR1 MNHNY and CDR2 SVGAGI (reference sequence). CDR3 bases: TGTGCCAGCAGGCCCGGGGGGGCGGGAGAGACCCAGTACTTC. It is translated as CASRPGGAGETQYF.

This clonotype was recorded at least ten times. The chain has TRBV11-3 and TRBJ2-1; TRBD1 or TRBD2 may be the D gene (6 bases each). This CDR3 is 18 amino acids long. CDR1 is SGHNT, CDR2 YENEEA, per germline. Trimming pared 0 bases from V and 6 bases from J, leaving 21 bases between. CDR3 sequence (DNA): TGTGCCAGCAGCTTAGAGCAAGGGGGGACAAGCAGGGCCAATGAGCAGTTCTTC. This codes for CASSLEQGGTSRANEQFF.